The T cell receptor (beta chain) under discussion was sequenced for a study of T-cell memory formation after mild COVID-19. Notes on the study in general: For contracting clones, CD4+ ones sat mainly in CM and EM, CD8+ in EMRA.

5'RACE with constant-segment primers built TCRalpha and TCRbeta cDNA libraries with UMIs. Using its own MiXCR run on the 5' RACE reads, TCRdb lists one record per CDR3 protein. The repertoire includes around 260,000 distinct CDR3 sequences, about 17% of them detected once, and 20% to 25% sits in the top ten. From germline, CDR1 is MNHEY and CDR2 SVGAGI. The CDR3 length is 11 residues. About this clonotype itself: Its target is not known. An end of the junction differs from the germline gene, which may be a read error.

The TCR comes from a man aged 18 to 29 who had mild COVID-19 (a few samples of this study predate the infection). Cell type and time point are not known. V gene TRBV6-5 combines with J gene TRBJ1-1; D gene ambiguous. The sequenced sample was PBMCs or a T cell subset sorted from them (not recorded which). The CDR3 loop is CASAQGVEAFF. For the CDR3, the DNA is TGTGCCAGCGCGCAAGGAGTTGAAGCCTTCTTT.